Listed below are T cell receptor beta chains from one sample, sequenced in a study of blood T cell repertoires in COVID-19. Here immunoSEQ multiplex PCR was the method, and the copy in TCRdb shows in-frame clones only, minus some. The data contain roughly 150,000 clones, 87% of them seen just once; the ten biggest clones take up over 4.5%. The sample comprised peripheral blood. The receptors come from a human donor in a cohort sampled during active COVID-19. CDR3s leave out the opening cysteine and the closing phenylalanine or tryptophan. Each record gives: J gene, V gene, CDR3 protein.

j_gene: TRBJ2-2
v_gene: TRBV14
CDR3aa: ASSQGGYGELF

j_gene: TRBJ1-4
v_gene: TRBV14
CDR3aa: ASSDGAEGGVYNEKLF

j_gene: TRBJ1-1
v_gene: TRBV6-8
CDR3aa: ASSSRGGNTEAF

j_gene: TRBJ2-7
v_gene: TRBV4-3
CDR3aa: ASSLGLSYEQY

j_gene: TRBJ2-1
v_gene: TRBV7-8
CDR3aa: ASSPLAGTGGRLGEQF

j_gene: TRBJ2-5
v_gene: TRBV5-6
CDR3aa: ASRVDRVGETQY

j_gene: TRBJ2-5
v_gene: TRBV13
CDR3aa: ASSPSGGLGETQY

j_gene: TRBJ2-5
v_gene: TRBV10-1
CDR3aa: ASSPLAGGILQETQY

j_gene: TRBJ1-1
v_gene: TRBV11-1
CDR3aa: ASSFQGVTEAF

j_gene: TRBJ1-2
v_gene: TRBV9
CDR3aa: ASSVAWTGQNYGYT

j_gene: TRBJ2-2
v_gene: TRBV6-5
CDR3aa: ASSSRTSVVTGELF

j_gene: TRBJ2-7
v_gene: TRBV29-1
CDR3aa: SVEERDRGYEQY

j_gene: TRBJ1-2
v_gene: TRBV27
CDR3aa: ASSLSARGGYT

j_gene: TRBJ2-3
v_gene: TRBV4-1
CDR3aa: ASSQDRTGYLTDTQY

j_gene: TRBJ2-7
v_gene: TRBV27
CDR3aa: ASSLWGGSYEQY

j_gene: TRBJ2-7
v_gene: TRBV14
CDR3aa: ASSQEDRAHSYEQY

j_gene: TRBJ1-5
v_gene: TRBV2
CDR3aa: ASSAGTVNQPQH

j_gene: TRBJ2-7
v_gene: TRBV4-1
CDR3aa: ASSQDPRQGAPYEQY

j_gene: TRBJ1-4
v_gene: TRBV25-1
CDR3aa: ASSEDRGLWGDEKLF

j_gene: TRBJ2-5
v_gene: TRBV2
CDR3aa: ASSDLAGGLETQY

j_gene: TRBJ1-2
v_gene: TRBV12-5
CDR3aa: ASGLVKIRGPYGYT

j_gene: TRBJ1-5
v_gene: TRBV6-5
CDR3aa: ASSQGQGNQPQH

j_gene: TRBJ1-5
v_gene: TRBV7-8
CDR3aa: ASSERDRGGYQPQH

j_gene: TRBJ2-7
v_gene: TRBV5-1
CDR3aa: ASSLDVQGDYEQY

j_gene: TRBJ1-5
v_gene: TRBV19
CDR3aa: ASSRTDRPNQPQH

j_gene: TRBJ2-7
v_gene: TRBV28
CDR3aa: ASSRAIGVFDEQY

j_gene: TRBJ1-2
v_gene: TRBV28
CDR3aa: AGGDRVGYGYT

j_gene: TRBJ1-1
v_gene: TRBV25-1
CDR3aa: ASRTGSGTEAF

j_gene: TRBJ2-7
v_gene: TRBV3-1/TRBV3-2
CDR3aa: ASSQGPSVYEQY

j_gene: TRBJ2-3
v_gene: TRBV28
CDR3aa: ASSGLSGSMADTQY

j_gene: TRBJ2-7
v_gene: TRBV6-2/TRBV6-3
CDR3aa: ASSPRDIFNYEQY

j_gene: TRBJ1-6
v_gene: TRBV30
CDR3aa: ASWAGQGDNSPLH

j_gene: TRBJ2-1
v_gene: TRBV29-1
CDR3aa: SVEGLAGSYNEQF

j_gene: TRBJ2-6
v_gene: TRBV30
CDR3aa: AWSSLPQGRAGANVLT

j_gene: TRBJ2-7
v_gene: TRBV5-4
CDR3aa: ASSLGTVSYEQY

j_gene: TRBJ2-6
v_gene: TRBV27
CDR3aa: ASRQGAGANVLT

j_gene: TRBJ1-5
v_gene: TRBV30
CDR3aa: AWSRYLGQGNQPQH

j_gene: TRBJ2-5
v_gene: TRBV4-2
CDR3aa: ASSPLGGPGLRQETQY

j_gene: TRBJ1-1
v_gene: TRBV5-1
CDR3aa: ASSWDRAGRNTEAF

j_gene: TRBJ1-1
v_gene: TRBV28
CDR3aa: ASSLNPGQGAENTEAF

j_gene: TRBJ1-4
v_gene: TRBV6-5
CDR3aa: ASSYIQGREKLF